This TCR beta chain was profiled in a study of CD8+ T cells in alopecia areata. Findings of the study overall: Scalp samples also yield sequences from resident alphabeta T cells of normal skin.

Treatment in this sample: oral pan-JAK inhibitor, 5-10 mg twice daily. On this clone itself: As yet, its antigen is unknown.

V was cut by 7 bases and J by 0 bases, with 13 bases left in between. Germline V CDR1 and CDR2: SQVTM, ANQGSEA. The CDR3 runs 14 residues. Following extraction, RNA underwent reverse transcription to cDNA, which served as the sequencing template. The table came from immunoSEQ multiplex PCR; TCRdb's copy has only in-frame clones and leaves some out. The data show about 120,000 clones, about half seen once. The gene calls are TRBV29-1 and TRBJ2-1; D not certain. The receptor's source is a human donor with alopecia areata. The input for sequencing was CD4+ T cells sorted from blood, taken at week 4, from a patient treated with tofacitinib. The CDR3 spells CSARRWSSYNEQFF. CDR3 nucleotide sequence: TGCAGCGCGCGAAGGTGGAGCTCCTACAATGAGCAGTTCTTC.